This record covers a single T cell receptor (beta chain). The sample comes from a study of control samples from healthy donors and cancer patients. TCRdb's table, derived via immunoSEQ multiplex PCR, lists solely in-frame clones and lacks some. Among 260,000 or so clones, around 80% were seen once, and the ten largest hold more than 10%. With 6 bases removed from V and 14 bases from J, the gap between germline ends came to 28 bases. The CDR3 loop spans 16 amino acids. The V gene's germline CDR1 is MDHEN and CDR2 SYDVKM. The sequence derives from a woman in her sixties with lung cancer. The chain is built from TRBV28 and TRBJ1-4, with no clear D. The sequenced sample consisted of PBMCs. CDR3 sequence: CASSSMGPLLMRVLFF. CDR3 DNA sequence: TGTGCCAGCAGCAGTATGGGCCCCCTCCTAATGAGGGTGCTGTTTTTT.